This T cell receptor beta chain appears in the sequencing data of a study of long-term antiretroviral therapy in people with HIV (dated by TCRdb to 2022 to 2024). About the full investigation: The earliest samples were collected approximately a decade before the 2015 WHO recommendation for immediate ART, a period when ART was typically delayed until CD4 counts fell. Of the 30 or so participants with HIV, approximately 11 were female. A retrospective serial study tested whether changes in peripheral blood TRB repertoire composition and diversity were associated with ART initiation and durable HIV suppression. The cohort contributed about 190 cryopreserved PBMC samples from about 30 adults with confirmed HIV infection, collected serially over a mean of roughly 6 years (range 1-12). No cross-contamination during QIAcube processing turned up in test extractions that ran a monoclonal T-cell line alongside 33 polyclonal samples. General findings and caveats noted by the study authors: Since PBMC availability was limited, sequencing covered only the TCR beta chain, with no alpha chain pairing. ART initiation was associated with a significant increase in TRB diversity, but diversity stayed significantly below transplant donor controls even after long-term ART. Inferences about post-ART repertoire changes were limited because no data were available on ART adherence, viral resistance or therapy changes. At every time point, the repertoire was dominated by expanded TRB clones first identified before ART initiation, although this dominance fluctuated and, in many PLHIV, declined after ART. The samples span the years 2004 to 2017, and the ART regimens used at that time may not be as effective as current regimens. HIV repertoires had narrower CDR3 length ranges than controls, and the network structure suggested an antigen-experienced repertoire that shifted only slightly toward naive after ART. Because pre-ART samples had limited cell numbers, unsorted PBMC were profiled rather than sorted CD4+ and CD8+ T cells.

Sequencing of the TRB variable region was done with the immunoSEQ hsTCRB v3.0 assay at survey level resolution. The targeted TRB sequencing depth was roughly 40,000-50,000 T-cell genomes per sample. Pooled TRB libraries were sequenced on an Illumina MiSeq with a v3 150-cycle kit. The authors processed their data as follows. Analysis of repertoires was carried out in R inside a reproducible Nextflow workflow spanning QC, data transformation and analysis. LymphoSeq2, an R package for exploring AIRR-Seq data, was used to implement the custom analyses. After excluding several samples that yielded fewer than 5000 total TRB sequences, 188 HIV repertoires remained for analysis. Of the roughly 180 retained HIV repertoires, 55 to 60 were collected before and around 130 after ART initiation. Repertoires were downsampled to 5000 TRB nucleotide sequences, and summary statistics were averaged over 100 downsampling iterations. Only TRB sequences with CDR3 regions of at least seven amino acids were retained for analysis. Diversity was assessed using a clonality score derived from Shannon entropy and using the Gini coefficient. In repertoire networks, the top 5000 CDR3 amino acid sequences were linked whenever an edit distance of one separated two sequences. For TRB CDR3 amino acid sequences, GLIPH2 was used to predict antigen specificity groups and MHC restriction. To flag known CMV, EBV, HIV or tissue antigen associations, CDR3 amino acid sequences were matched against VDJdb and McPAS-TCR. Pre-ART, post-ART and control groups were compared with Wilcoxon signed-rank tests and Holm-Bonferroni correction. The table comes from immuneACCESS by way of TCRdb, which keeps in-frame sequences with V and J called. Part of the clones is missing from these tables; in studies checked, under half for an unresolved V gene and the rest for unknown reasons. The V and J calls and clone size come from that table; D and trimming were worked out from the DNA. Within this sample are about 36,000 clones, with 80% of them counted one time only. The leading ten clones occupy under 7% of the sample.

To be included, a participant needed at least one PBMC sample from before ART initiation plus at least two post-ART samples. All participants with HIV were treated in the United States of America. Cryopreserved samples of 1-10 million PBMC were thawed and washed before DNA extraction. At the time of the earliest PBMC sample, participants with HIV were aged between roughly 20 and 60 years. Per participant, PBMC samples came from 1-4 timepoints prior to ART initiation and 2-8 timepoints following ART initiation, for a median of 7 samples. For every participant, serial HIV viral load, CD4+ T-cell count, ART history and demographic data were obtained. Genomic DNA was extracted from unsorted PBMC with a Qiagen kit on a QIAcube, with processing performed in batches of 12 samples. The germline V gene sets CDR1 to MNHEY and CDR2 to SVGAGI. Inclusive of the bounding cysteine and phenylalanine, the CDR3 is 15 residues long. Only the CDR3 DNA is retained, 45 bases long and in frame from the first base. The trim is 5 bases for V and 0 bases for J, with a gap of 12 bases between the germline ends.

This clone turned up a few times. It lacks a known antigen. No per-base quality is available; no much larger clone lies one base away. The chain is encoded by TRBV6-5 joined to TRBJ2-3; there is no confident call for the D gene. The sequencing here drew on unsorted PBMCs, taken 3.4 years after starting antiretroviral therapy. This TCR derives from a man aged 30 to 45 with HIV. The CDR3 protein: CASSPGYSSTDTQYF. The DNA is TGTGCCAGCAGTCCTGGGTACTCCAGCACAGATACGCAGTATTTT.